The TCR beta chain described here comes from a study of blood T cell repertoires in COVID-19. CDR3 length: 17 residues. V shed 6 bases and J shed 2 bases, with 22 bases lying between them. CDR1 is LNHDA and CDR2 is SQIVND in the germline V gene (reference sequence). Patients at the Seattle site were enrolled during active infection and followed longitudinally. This table comes from immunoSEQ multiplex PCR, and its TCRdb copy is limited to in-frame clones, with some not included. The profile covers approximately 270,000 clones, with roughly 88% appearing a single time and 5% to 6.5% taken by the ten largest.

The material sequenced was peripheral blood. The chain recombines TRBV19 with TRBJ2-5, with a weak D call TRBD1 (6 bases). The TCR comes from a woman aged 25 to 39 with COVID-19, enrolled during active disease. The CDR3: CASSFLQGGRTQETQYF. CDR3 in DNA: TGTGCCAGTAGCTTTCTCCAAGGGGGACGGACGCAAGAGACCCAGTACTTC. Combining the CDR3 with reference TRBV19 and TRBJ2-5 gives the whole variable domain DGGITQSPKYLFRKEGQNVTLSCEQNLNHDAMYWYRQDPGQGLRLIYYSQIVNDFQKGDIAEGYSVSREKKESFPLTVTSAQKNPTAFYLCASSFLQGGRTQETQYFGPGTRLLVL.